The next 6 T cell receptor beta chains were all read from a single sample in a study of siplizumab effects on memory and regulatory T cells. A 37°C coculture lasting around 6 days was applied to the mixed lymphocyte reaction cells. TCRdb's table, derived via immunoSEQ multiplex PCR, lists solely in-frame clones and lacks some. The sample has 15,000 or so clones; over 40% are singletons. Antigens of these TCRs are unknown. The sequenced material came from CFSE-low (dividing) CD4+ T cells sorted from an allogeneic mixed lymphocyte reaction. Receptors were obtained from a human donor in good health; the cells came from an allogeneic mixed lymphocyte reaction. Some clones in this sample may be carry-over from other donors' samples.

In this sample, this clone turned up a few times. V gene TRBV27 combines with J gene TRBJ1-1; 8 bases fit TRBD1. Germline CDR1 is MNHEY and CDR2 is SMNVEV (reference sequence). This CDR3 has 17 residues. Germline trimming cut 0 bases from V and 2 bases from J; bases unmatched to any gene: 8. The CDR3 region is CASSLSSQGAANTEAFF. CDR3 sequence (DNA): TGTGCCAGCAGTTTATCTAGTCAGGGGGCAGCCAACACTGAAGCTTTCTTT.

The chain couples TRBV11-2 to TRBJ2-7; TRBD1 aligns across 9 bases. The V gene end was trimmed by 6 bases and the J gene end by 5 bases; junction bases not matched to a gene: 11. Germline-derived CDR1 and CDR2 are SGHAT and FQNNGV. The CDR3 length is 15 residues. CDR3 coding DNA: TGTGCCAGCAGATACCCGGGGACAGGGATCCACGAGCAGTACTTC. Translating it yields CASRYPGTGIHEQYF. Supplemented by reference TRBV11-2 and TRBJ2-7, the full variable domain reads EAGVAQSPRYKIIEKRQSVAFWCNPISGHATLYWYQQILGQGPKLLIQFQNNGVVDDSQLPKDRFSAERLKGVDSTLKIQPAKLEDSAVYLCASRYPGTGIHEQYFGPGTRLTVT.

This clone appeared a few times. The chain links TRBV7-9 to TRBJ2-7, with 9 bases that match TRBD1. The CDR3 is 15 residues long. After removal of 1 base from V and 2 bases from J, the junction contained 3 bases not matched to a gene. Germline loops: CDR1 SEHNR, CDR2 FQNEAQ (reference sequence). The CDR3 protein is CASSLGQGGTYEQYF. As DNA, the CDR3 is TGTGCCAGCAGCTTAGGACAGGGGGGCACCTACGAGCAGTACTTC. Drawing the rest from reference TRBV7-9 and TRBJ2-7, the complete variable domain is DTGVSQNPRHKITKRGQNVTFRCDPISEHNRLYWYRQTLGQGPEFLTYFQNEAQLEKSRLLSDRFSAERPKGSFSTLEIQRTEQGDSAMYLCASSLGQGGTYEQYFGPGTRLTVT.

V and J are TRBV6-6 and TRBJ1-2, with D perhaps TRBD1 (6 bases). This CDR3 spans 14 amino acids. Germline lookup yields CDR1 MNHNY and CDR2 SVGAGI (reference sequence). Trimming took 4 bases from V and 3 from J, leaving 12 bases between them. The CDR3 sequence is CASSSTGLHYGYTF. As DNA, the CDR3 is TGTGCCAGCAGTTCGACAGGTTTGCACTATGGCTACACCTTC.

This clone counts as medium-sized (0.01 to 0.1%). The chain couples TRBV6-4 to TRBJ2-3, with D possibly matching TRBD2 (7 bases). CDR1 MRHNA and CDR2 SNTAGT come from the germline V gene. Deletions cut 0 bases from V and 1 base from J, with 8 bases between. The CDR3 consists of 15 residues. The CDR3: CASSDSGGRTDTQYF. CDR3 nucleotides: TGTGCCAGCAGTGACTCGGGGGGGCGCACAGATACGCAGTATTTT.

This clone showed up just a few times. The chain has TRBV6-1 and TRBJ1-5; the match to TRBD1 covers 9 bases. From germline, CDR1 is MNHNS and CDR2 SASEGT. The CDR3 sequence is 13 residues long. V shed 8 bases and J 6 bases; nucleotides not matched to a gene: 5. In DNA form, the CDR3 reads TGTGCCAGCGGGGACAGGGCCGGTCAGCCCCAGCATTTT. Translating gives CASGDRAGQPQHF.